This TCR beta chain is from a study of monozygotic twins with inflammatory bowel disease. Every TCR library used roughly 3,400 ng of total RNA. TCRdb re-called the 5' RACE reads and catalogs CDR3 proteins one per entry, DNA excluded. Here the sample table reports 120,000 to 150,000 distinct CDR3 sequences. The length of the CDR3 is 18 residues. The specimen was blood. The rearrangement joins TRBV12-3 or TRBV12-4 to TRBJ2-1; TCRdb's assignment of TRBD1 cannot be checked, as there is no DNA. The origin of this receptor is a human donor with ulcerative colitis or Crohn's disease, or a healthy co-twin of an affected twin (not recorded which). The CDR3 loop reads CASSPSLDGVNSYNEQFF.